This T cell receptor beta chain comes out of a study of T cells in Graves' hyperthyroidism and ophthalmopathy. As for the study in general: Blood from the periphery was taken at initial diagnosis, before any treatment. Whole-study findings and limits: Most thyroid-expanded clonotypes above 0.001 were also found in blood.

Graves' hyperthyroidism was deemed stable given no ophthalmopathy progression within 18 months. Patients with uncontrolled infections, other autoimmune diseases, pregnancy or lactation were excluded. The sample holds many counts of this clonotype. The antigen remains unidentified. The investigators amplified TCR beta CDR3 regions from RNA transcripts. HTBI primers were used for first-round RT-PCR of the TCR CDR3. TCRdb analysed the multiplex PCR reads with MiXCR anew, one entry per CDR3 protein. The sample consists of hundreds of thousands of distinct CDR3 sequences, around 13% of them appearing once. Germline V gene data show CDR1 as SGHDT and CDR2 as YYEEEE. V was trimmed by 4 bases and J by 3 bases, leaving 11 bases between them. The CDR3 is 14 amino acids.

Sequenced input: blood. The TCR sequence derives from a woman in her thirties with Graves' hyperthyroidism. The chain uses TRBV5-6 and TRBJ1-5, with D unresolved. The CDR3 DNA is TGTGCCAGCAGCCCCGCCGGGAACAATCAGCCCCAGCATTTT. It codes for CASSPAGNNQPQHF.